One and the same sample provided the 30 T cell receptor beta chains below, sequenced in a study of cytomegalovirus exposure and HLA in healthy donors. The study ran its PCR with 60 Vbeta and 13 Jbeta primers. The assay was immunoSEQ multiplex PCR, and TCRdb's table has in-frame clones only and misses some. The table shows about 150,000 clones, with 84% occurring only once. Input material: PBMCs. These receptors originate from a boy younger than 10 in good health and CMV-seronegative.

The chain couples TRBV7-8 to TRBJ1-5; a weak D match, TRBD1 (5 bases). Trimming removed 3 bases at V and 0 bases at J, with 6 bases between. The CDR3 spans 14 residues. Germline assignment: CDR1 SGHVS and CDR2 FQNEAQ. CDR3 sequence (DNA): TGTGCCAGCAGCTTCGACAGTAGCAATCAGCCCCAGCATTTT. Its protein is CASSFDSSNQPQHF.

The chain couples TRBV27 to TRBJ2-7, with D maybe TRBD2 (6 bases). V lost 3 bases and J 7 bases, leaving 10 bases between the germline ends. The CDR3 totals 12 residues. CDR1 is MNHEY, CDR2 SMNVEV, per germline (reference sequence). This CDR3 is CASSFRRGEQYF. The CDR3, as DNA: TGTGCCAGCAGTTTCCGACGGGGGGAGCAGTACTTC.

The chain couples TRBV2 to TRBJ1-4, with a tentative D call TRBD1 (5 bases). The germline CDR1 and CDR2 sequences are SNHLY and FYNNEI. Trimming shortened V by 3 bases and J by 8 bases, and 16 bases separated the two germline ends. The CDR3 sequence is 15 residues long. Written as DNA, the CDR3 is TGTGCCAGCAGTGACGCCGGGCCCGGGGGAGAAAAACTGTTTTTT. Its translation is CASSDAGPGGEKLFF.

The rearrangement joins TRBV5-1 to TRBJ1-4; 7 positions agree with TRBD1. There are 16 residues in the CDR3. The germline V gene has CDR1 SGHRS and CDR2 YFSETQ. J was trimmed by 2 bases and V by 3 bases; bases with no gene match: 7. In DNA, the CDR3 is TGCGCCAGCAGCTGGGGACAGAAACCCACTAATGAAAAACTGTTTTTT. Protein product: CASSWGQKPTNEKLFF.

V usage is TRBV4-1 and J usage is TRBJ2-7; D may be TRBD1 (6 bases). This CDR3 contains 14 residues. V lost 2 bases and J 6 bases, leaving 14 bases between the germline ends. Germline lookup yields CDR1 MGHRA and CDR2 YSYEKL. The CDR3 nucleotides read TGCGCCAGCAGCCAATTAGGCAGAGGGGGCGAGCAGTACTTC. Its protein product is CASSQLGRGGEQYF.

The V and J genes are TRBV6-6 and TRBJ1-6, with TRBD1 as a possible D gene (6 bases). Germline V gene sequence: CDR1 MNHNY, CDR2 SVGAGI (reference sequence). Trimming left V 6 bases short and J 3 bases short, with 12 bases between. The CDR3 totals 15 residues. The CDR3 DNA sequence: TGTGCCAGCAGCCGACCAGGGGTCTATAATTCACCCCTCCACTTT. Its protein product is CASSRPGVYNSPLHF.

The rearrangement joins TRBV27 to TRBJ2-5; 8 nucleotides line up with TRBD1. The J call may be in error: the DNA end matches TRBJ2-7 better. The CDR3 totals 15 residues. Germline V gene lookup returns CDR1 MNHEY and CDR2 SMNVEV (reference sequence). CDR3 protein: CASSLYRTGSYEQYF. The CDR3 DNA follows: TGTGCCAGCAGTTTATATAGGACAGGGTCCTACGAGCAGTACTTC.

V is TRBV19 and J is TRBJ2-1; 13 nucleotides agree with TRBD2. V was pared by 5 bases and J by 0 bases, with 1 base of the junction left unmatched. There are 16 residues in the CDR3. Germline assignment: CDR1 LNHDA and CDR2 SQIVND (reference sequence). CDR3 sequence: CASSRTSGGSYNEQFF. The CDR3 bases are TGTGCCAGTAGTCGGACTAGCGGGGGCTCCTACAATGAGCAGTTCTTC.

The V and J genes are TRBV14 and TRBJ2-1, with D perhaps TRBD1 (7 bases). The CDR3 totals 15 residues. Between the trimmed V and J ends, which lost 1 base and 7 bases, there was a span of 14 bases. Germline V gene sequence: CDR1 SGHDN, CDR2 FVKESK. CDR3 protein: CASSQVYQGGNEQFF. DNA for the CDR3: TGTGCCAGCAGCCAAGTCTACCAGGGGGGTAATGAGCAGTTCTTC.

For this clone: The germline gene is not matched at one end of the junction; a read error may be the cause. The chain uses TRBV7-7 and TRBJ2-1, with a tentative D call TRBD2 (7 bases). The CDR3 runs 15 residues. CDR1 is SSHAT, CDR2 FNYEAQ, per germline (reference sequence). Written as DNA, the CDR3 is TGTGCTAGCAGCCAACTAGCGACTTTAGGGGGTGAGCAGTTCTTC. Amino acids: CASSQLATLGGEQFF.

V usage is TRBV19 and J usage is TRBJ2-1; 7 nucleotides match TRBD2. This CDR3 comprises 17 residues. Germline trimming cut 7 bases from V and 4 bases from J; bases unmatched to any gene: 16. Germline CDR1 is LNHDA and CDR2 is SQIVND (reference sequence). CDR3 protein: CASISSGKVAGYNEQFF. CDR3 DNA: TGTGCCAGTATTAGCTCCGGCAAAGTAGCGGGTTACAATGAGCAGTTCTTC. The variable domain in full, with the rest retrieved from reference TRBV19 and TRBJ2-1, is DGGITQSPKYLFRKEGQNVTLSCEQNLNHDAMYWYRQDPGQGLRLIYYSQIVNDFQKGDIAEGYSVSREKKESFPLTVTSAQKNPTAFYLCASISSGKVAGYNEQFFGPGTRLTVL.

The chain has TRBV27 and TRBJ2-2; D ambiguous. V lost 0 bases, J lost 5 bases, and 7 bases lay in between. Per the germline V gene, CDR1 is MNHEY and CDR2 is SMNVEV (reference sequence). The CDR3 has 14 amino acids. The CDR3 here is CASSLSTGTGELFF. CDR3 nucleotide sequence: TGTGCCAGCAGTTTATCAACCGGGACCGGGGAGCTGTTTTTT.

The V and J genes are TRBV5-1 and TRBJ1-2; 11 nucleotides agree with TRBD1. The CDR3 consists of 15 residues. V lost 3 bases and J lost 6; bases outside the gene matches: 7. Germline CDR1 and CDR2: SGHRS and YFSETQ. The CDR3 spells CASSSPGQGEDGYTF. In DNA, the CDR3 is TGCGCCAGCAGCTCCCCGGGACAGGGGGAAGATGGCTACACCTTC.

The chain combines TRBV6-5 with TRBJ2-7; weak D call: TRBD1 (5 bases). V was pared by 4 bases and J by 3 bases, with 7 bases between. The CDR3 is 12 residues long. Germline CDR1 is MNHEY and CDR2 is SVGAGI. The chain's CDR3 is CASSSGHYEQYF. The CDR3 nucleotides are TGTGCCAGCAGTTCCGGACACTACGAGCAGTACTTC.

V gene TRBV7-3 combines with J gene TRBJ2-3, with D possibly matching TRBD2 (6 bases). Germline V CDR1 and CDR2: SGHTA, FQGTGA. The CDR3 consists of 14 residues. V was pared by 5 bases and J by 1 base, with 10 bases between. CDR3 sequence (DNA): TGTGCCAGCAGCCCTAGCGCCCGCACAGATACGCAGTATTTT. Protein: CASSPSARTDTQYF.

The rearrangement uses TRBV19 and TRBJ1-1, with 7 bases identical to TRBD1. This CDR3 comprises 10 residues. Trimming removed 10 bases from V and 8 bases from J; junction bases left unmatched: 4. Germline V gene lookup returns CDR1 LNHDA and CDR2 SQIVND (reference sequence). CDR3 region: CATKQGEAFF. The CDR3 DNA is TGTGCCACCAAACAGGGGGAAGCTTTCTTT.

As regards this clone: Other DNA sequences within the sample encode an identical CDR3. V gene TRBV7-6 combines with J gene TRBJ2-7; 8 bases are shared with TRBD1. The junction had 1 base not matched to a gene; V was cut back by 1 base and J by 2 bases. This CDR3 region has 14 residues. Per germline, CDR1 SGHVS and CDR2 FNYEAQ. CDR3 sequence reads: CASSLGQGTYEQYF. The CDR3 nucleotides read TGTGCCAGCAGCTTAGGACAGGGGACCTACGAGCAGTACTTC.

V gene TRBV7-3 combines with J gene TRBJ2-7; 11 bases line up with TRBD2. There are 19 residues in the CDR3. Germline values: CDR1 SGHTA, CDR2 FQGTGA. V trimming: 1 base; J trimming: 2 bases; junction bases outside the gene matches: 13. This chain's CDR3 is CASSLNTRGLAGLPYEQYF. Written as DNA, the CDR3 is TGTGCCAGCAGCTTAAATACCCGCGGACTAGCGGGTCTTCCCTACGAGCAGTACTTC.

This clone was observed once. This rearrangement joins TRBV9 to TRBJ1-3; D unresolved. The CDR3 length is 16 residues. V was cut by 0 bases and J by 2 bases, with 12 bases left in between. Germline V lookup: CDR1 SGDLS, CDR2 YYNGEE. CDR3 in DNA: TGTGCCAGCAGCGTAGCTGAGGGATCGGCTGGAAACACCATATATTTT. As protein: CASSVAEGSAGNTIYF.

The chain employs TRBV2 and TRBJ1-1, with 8 bases identical to TRBD1. The trim removed 7 bases at V and 5 bases at J, leaving 6 bases unmatched. The CDR3 is 13 amino acids. Germline V gene lookup returns CDR1 SNHLY and CDR2 FYNNEI. CDR3 amino acids: CASNGQGGTEAFF. The CDR3 nucleotides are TGTGCCAGCAACGGACAGGGTGGGACTGAAGCTTTCTTT. Combining the CDR3 with reference TRBV2 and TRBJ1-1 gives the whole variable domain EPEVTQTPSHQVTQMGQEVILRCVPISNHLYFYWYRQILGQKVEFLVSFYNNEISEKSEIFDDQFSVERPDGSNFTLKIRSTKLEDSAMYFCASNGQGGTEAFFGQGTRLTVV.

The rearrangement links TRBV5-4 to TRBJ2-3; D is unclear. There are 13 residues in the CDR3. Trimming cost V 1 base and J 1 base, with 4 bases left between them. Germline V gene data show CDR1 as SGHNT and CDR2 as YYREEE (reference sequence). This chain's CDR3 is CASSLQGTDTQYF. The CDR3 DNA is TGTGCCAGCAGCTTGCAGGGCACAGATACGCAGTATTTT.

The table lists this clone with a few counts. The J gene is TRBJ1-2, the V gene TRBV7-9; perhaps TRBD1 as D (5 bases). Deletions cut 5 bases from V and 4 bases from J, with 20 bases between. Per the germline V gene, CDR1 is SEHNR and CDR2 is FQNEAQ (reference sequence). This CDR3 spans 16 amino acids. The CDR3 region has the DNA TGTGCCAGCAGCCCACTGGAACAGGAAACACCCTATGGCTACACCTTC. As protein: CASSPLEQETPYGYTF.

The chain couples TRBV19 to TRBJ1-3; D is unresolved. Deletions cut 4 bases from V and 4 bases from J, with 17 bases between. There are 16 residues in the CDR3. Per the germline V gene, CDR1 is LNHDA and CDR2 is SQIVND (reference sequence). CDR3 coding DNA: TGTGCCAGTAGTACCCCCCGGTCGTGGAGAGGAAACACCATATATTTT. Translation gives CASSTPRSWRGNTIYF.

About this clone: This CDR3 is also generated by other DNA sequences in the sample. The chain uses TRBV27 and TRBJ1-2; 7 nucleotides line up with TRBD1. The J segment lost 2 bases and the V segment lost 4 bases, leaving 4 bases of the junction unmatched. The CDR3 is 14 residues long. CDR1 and CDR2 (germline): MNHEY, SMNVEV (reference sequence). The CDR3 reads CASSYRGGNYGYTF. The CDR3 DNA sequence: TGTGCCAGCAGTTACAGGGGAGGCAACTATGGCTACACCTTC.

The genes are TRBV6-6 and TRBJ2-2, with TRBD2 identical over 11 bases. Germline CDR1 is MNHNY and CDR2 is SVGAGI (reference sequence). This CDR3 comprises 16 residues. V dropped 5 bases and J dropped 5; count of bases not matched to a gene: 7. In DNA, the CDR3 is TGTGCCAGCAGTCACCACGGGACTAGCGGTACCGGGGAGCTGTTTTTT. Amino acid sequence: CASSHHGTSGTGELFF.

This chain links TRBV6-5 with TRBJ2-4; 9 nucleotides match TRBD1. The ends lost 2 bases at V and 6 bases at J; junction bases unmatched: 5. The germline V gene encodes CDR1 MNHEY and CDR2 SVGAGI. This CDR3 has 15 amino acids. CDR3 coding DNA: TGTGCCAGCAGTTACCAGAGACAGGGGGTAAACATTCAGTACTTC. It codes for CASSYQRQGVNIQYF.

This clone came up once. This sequence joins TRBV7-3 and TRBJ2-2; the match to TRBD1 covers 8 bases. Unmatched junction bases numbered 4, after V lost 2 bases and J lost 2 bases. The CDR3 runs 16 residues. Germline V CDR1 and CDR2: SGHTA, FQGTGA. The CDR3 DNA follows: TGTGCCAGCAGCTTATCCAGGGGGCGCAACACCGGGGAGCTGTTTTTT. Protein product: CASSLSRGRNTGELFF. Full variable domain (missing parts from reference TRBV7-3 and TRBJ2-2): GAGVSQTPSNKVTEKGKYVELRCDPISGHTALYWYRQSLGQGPEFLIYFQGTGAADDSGLPNDRFFAVRPEGSVSTLKIQRTERGDSAVYLCASSLSRGRNTGELFFGEGSRLTVL.

The gene calls are TRBV5-1 and TRBJ1-2; D is unresolved. The CDR3 loop spans 15 amino acids. Germline lookup yields CDR1 SGHRS and CDR2 YFSETQ. V lost 0 bases to trimming and J lost 2 bases, with 11 bases between them. The CDR3 protein is CASSLGGAENYGYTF. In DNA form, the CDR3 reads TGCGCCAGCAGCTTGGGAGGAGCAGAGAACTATGGCTACACCTTC. The full variable domain, with the rest looked up from reference TRBV5-1 and TRBJ1-2, is KAGVTQTPRYLIKTRGQQVTLSCSPISGHRSVSWYQQTPGQGLQFLFEYFSETQRNKGNFPGRFSGRQFSNSRSEMNVSTLELGDSALYLCASSLGGAENYGYTFGSGTRLTVV.

This clone showed up just a few times. V is TRBV10-2 and J is TRBJ1-1; D ambiguous. CDR3 length equals 14 residues. In germline, CDR1 is WSHSY, CDR2 SAAADI. The V end lost 0 bases, the J end lost 7 bases, and 12 bases lay between the germline ends. In DNA form, the CDR3 reads TGCGCCAGCAGTGAGTCGTTCGTCCAGGATGAAGCTTTCTTT. Translating it yields CASSESFVQDEAFF.

This chain links TRBV5-6 with TRBJ2-7; D perhaps matches TRBD1 (6 bases). There are 14 residues in the CDR3. The V and J ends lost 0 bases and 3 bases respectively, with 10 bases between them. From germline, CDR1 is SGHDT and CDR2 YYEEEE. CDR3 nucleotides: TGTGCCAGCAGCTTGGGTACAGGGTTCTACGAGCAGTACTTC. Translated: CASSLGTGFYEQYF.